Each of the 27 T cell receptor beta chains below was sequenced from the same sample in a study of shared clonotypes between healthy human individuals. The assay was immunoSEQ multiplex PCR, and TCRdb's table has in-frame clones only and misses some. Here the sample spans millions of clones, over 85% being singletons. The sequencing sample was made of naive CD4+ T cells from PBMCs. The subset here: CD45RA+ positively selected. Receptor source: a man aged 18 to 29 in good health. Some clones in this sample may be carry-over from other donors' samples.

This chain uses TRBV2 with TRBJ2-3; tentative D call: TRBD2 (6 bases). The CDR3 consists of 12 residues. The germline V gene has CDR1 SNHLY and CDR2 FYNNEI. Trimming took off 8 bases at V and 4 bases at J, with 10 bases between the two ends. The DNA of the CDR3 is TGTGCCAGCTCCCTAGCGCCAGATACGCAGTATTTT. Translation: CASSLAPDTQYF. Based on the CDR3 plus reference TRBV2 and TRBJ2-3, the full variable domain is EPEVTQTPSHQVTQMGQEVILRCVPISNHLYFYWYRQILGQKVEFLVSFYNNEISEKSEIFDDQFSVERPDGSNFTLKIRSTKLEDSAMYFCASSLAPDTQYFGPGTRLTVL.

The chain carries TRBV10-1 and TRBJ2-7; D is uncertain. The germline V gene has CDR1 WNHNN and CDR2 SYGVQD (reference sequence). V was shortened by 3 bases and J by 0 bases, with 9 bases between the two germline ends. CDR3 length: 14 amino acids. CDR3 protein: CASSDRARSYEQYF. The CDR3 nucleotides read TGCGCCAGCAGTGATCGGGCCCGCTCCTACGAGCAGTACTTC.

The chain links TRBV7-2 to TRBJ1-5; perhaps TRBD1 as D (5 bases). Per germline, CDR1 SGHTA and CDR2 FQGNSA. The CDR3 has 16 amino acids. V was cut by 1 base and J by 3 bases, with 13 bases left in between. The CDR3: CASSLVGTAINQPQHF. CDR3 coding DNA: TGTGCCAGCAGCTTAGTAGGGACGGCTATCAATCAGCCCCAGCATTTT.

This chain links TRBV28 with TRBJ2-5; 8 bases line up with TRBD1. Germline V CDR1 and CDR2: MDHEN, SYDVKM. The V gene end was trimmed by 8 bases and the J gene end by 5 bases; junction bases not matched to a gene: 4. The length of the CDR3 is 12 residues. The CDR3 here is CASDRGDETQYF. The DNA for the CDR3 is TGTGCCAGCGACAGGGGCGACGAGACCCAGTACTTC.

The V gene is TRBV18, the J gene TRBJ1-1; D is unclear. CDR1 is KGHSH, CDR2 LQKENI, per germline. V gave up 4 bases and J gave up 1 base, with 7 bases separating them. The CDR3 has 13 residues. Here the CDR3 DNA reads TGTGCCAGCTCACGCACGTCGAACACTGAAGCTTTCTTT. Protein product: CASSRTSNTEAFF.

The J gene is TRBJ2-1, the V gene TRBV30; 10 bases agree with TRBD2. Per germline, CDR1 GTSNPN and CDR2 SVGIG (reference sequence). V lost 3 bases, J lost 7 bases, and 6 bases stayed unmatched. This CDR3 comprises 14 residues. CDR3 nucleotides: TGTGCCTGGAGAGCTAGCGGGAGTCTAAATGAGCAGTTCTTC. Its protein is CAWRASGSLNEQFF.

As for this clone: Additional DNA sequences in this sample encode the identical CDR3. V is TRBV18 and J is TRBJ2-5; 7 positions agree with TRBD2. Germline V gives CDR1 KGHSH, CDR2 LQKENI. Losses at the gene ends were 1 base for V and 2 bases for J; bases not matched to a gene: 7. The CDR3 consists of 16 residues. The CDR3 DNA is TGTGCCAGCTCACCACGCCTAGCGGAGAGTCAAGAGACCCAGTACTTC. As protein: CASSPRLAESQETQYF.

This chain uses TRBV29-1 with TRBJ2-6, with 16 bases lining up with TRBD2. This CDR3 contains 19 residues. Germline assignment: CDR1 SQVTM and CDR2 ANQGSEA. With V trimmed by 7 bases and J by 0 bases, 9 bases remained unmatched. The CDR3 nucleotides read TGCAGCGCAGGGACTAGCGGGAGGGAATCTCACTCTGGGGCCAACGTCCTGACTTTC. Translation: CSAGTSGRESHSGANVLTF.

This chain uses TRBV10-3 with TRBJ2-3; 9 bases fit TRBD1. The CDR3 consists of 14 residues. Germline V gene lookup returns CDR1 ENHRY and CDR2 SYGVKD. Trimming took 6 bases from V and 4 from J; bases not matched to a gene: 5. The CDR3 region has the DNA TGTGCCATCAGCCGGGACAGGGACCCAGATACGCAGTATTTT. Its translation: CAISRDRDPDTQYF.

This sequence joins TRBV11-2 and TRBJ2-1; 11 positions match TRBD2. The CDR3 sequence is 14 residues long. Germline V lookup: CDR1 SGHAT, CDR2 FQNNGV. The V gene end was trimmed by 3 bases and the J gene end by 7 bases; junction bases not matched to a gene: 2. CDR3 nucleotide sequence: TGTGCCAGCAGCTTTTGGACTAGCGGGAATGAGCAGTTCTTC. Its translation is CASSFWTSGNEQFF.

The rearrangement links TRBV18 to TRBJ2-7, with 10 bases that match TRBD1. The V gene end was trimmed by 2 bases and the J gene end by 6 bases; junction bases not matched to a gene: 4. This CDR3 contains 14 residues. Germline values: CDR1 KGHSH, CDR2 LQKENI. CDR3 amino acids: CASSPDRGLTEQYF. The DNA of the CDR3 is TGTGCCAGCTCACCAGACAGGGGGCTAACCGAGCAGTACTTC.

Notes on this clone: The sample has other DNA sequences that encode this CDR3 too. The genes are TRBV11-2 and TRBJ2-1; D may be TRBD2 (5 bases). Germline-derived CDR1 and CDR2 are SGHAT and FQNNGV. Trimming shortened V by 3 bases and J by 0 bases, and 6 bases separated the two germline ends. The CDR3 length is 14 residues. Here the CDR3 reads CASSLAGSYNEQFF. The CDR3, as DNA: TGTGCCAGCAGCTTGGCGGGCTCCTACAATGAGCAGTTCTTC. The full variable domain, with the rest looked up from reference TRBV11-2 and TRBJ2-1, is EAGVAQSPRYKIIEKRQSVAFWCNPISGHATLYWYQQILGQGPKLLIQFQNNGVVDDSQLPKDRFSAERLKGVDSTLKIQPAKLEDSAVYLCASSLAGSYNEQFFGPGTRLTVL.

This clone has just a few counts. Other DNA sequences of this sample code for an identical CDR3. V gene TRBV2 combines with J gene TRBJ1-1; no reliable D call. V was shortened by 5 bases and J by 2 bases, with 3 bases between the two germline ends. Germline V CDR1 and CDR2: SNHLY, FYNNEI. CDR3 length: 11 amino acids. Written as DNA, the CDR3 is TGTGCCAGCAGTCGAAACACTGAAGCTTTCTTT. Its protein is CASSRNTEAFF.

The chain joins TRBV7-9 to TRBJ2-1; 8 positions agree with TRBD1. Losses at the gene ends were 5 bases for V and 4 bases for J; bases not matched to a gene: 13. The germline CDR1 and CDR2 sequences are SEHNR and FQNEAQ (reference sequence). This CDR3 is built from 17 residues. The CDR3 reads CASSPQTARQGYNEQFF. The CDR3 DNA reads TGTGCCAGCAGCCCACAAACTGCGCGACAGGGGTACAATGAGCAGTTCTTC. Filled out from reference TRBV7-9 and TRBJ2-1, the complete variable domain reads DTGVSQNPRHKITKRGQNVTFRCDPISEHNRLYWYRQTLGQGPEFLTYFQNEAQLEKSRLLSDRFSAERPKGSFSTLEIQRTEQGDSAMYLCASSPQTARQGYNEQFFGPGTRLTVL.

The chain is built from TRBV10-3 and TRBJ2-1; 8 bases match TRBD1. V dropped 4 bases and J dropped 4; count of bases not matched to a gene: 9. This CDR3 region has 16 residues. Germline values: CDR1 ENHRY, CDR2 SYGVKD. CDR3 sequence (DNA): TGTGCCATCAGTGCTTGGACAGGGCAAGATTACAATGAGCAGTTCTTC. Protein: CAISAWTGQDYNEQFF.

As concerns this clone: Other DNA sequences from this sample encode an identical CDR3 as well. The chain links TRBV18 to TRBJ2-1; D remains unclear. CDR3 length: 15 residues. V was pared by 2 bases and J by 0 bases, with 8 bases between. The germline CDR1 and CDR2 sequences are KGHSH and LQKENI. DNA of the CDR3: TGTGCCAGCTCACCAGTCGGAAGCTCCTACAATGAGCAGTTCTTC. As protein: CASSPVGSSYNEQFF.

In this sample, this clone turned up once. The DNA of the CDR3 is TGTGCCAGCAGCCCCCGGTGGGCGGGCACAGATACGCAGTATTTT. Amino acid sequence: CASSPRWAGTDTQYF. This chain links TRBV5-5 with TRBJ2-3; D uncertain. The CDR3 contains 15 residues. Per germline, CDR1 SGHKS and CDR2 YYEKEE (reference sequence). V was clipped by 4 bases and J by 1 base, with 13 bases between them.

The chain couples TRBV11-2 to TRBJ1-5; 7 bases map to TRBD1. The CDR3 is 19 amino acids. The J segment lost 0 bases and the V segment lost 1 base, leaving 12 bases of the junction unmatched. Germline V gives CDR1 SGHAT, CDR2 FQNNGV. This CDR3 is CASSLAGGLLLYSNQPQHF. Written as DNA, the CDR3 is TGTGCCAGCAGCTTAGCAGGGGGACTACTACTTTATAGCAATCAGCCCCAGCATTTT.

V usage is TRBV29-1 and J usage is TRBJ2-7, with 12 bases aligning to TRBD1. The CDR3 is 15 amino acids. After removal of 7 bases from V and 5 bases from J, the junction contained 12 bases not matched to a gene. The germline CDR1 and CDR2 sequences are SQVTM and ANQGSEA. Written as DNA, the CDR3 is TGCAGCGCCCAACTCCCGGGACAGGGGGCCCACGAGCAGTACTTC. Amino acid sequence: CSAQLPGQGAHEQYF.

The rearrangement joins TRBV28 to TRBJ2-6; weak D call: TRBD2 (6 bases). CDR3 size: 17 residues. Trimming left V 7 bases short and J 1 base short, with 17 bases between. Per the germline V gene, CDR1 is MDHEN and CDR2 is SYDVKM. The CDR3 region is CASITAGTLSGANVLTF. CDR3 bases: TGTGCCAGCATTACCGCAGGGACTCTTTCTGGGGCCAACGTCCTGACTTTC.

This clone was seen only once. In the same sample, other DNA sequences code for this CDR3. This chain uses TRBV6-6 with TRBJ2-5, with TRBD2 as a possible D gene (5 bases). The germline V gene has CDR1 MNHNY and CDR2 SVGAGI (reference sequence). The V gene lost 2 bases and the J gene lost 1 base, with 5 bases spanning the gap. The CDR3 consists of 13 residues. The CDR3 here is CASSYRGQETQYF. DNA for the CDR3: TGTGCCAGCAGTTACCGGGGCCAAGAGACCCAGTACTTC.

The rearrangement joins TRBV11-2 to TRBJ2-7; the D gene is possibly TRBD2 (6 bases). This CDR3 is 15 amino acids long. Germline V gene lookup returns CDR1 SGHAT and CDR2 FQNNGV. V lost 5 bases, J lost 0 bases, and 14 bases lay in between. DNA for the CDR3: TGTGCCAGCAGCCAGGGAGGTTTCCTCTCCTACGAGCAGTACTTC. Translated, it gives CASSQGGFLSYEQYF.

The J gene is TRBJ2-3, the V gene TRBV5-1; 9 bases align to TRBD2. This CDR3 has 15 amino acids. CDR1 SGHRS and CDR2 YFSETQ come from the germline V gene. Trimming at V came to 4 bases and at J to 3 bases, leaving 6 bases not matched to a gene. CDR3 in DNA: TGCGCCAGCAGCGACGGGACTAGCCGGACAGATACGCAGTATTTT. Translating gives CASSDGTSRTDTQYF.

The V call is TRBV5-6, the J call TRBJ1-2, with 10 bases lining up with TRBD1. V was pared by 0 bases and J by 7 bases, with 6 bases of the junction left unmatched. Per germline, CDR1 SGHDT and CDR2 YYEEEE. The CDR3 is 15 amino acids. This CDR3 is CASSLVDRGLAGYTF. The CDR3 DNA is TGTGCCAGCAGCTTGGTAGACAGGGGGCTGGCTGGCTACACCTTC.

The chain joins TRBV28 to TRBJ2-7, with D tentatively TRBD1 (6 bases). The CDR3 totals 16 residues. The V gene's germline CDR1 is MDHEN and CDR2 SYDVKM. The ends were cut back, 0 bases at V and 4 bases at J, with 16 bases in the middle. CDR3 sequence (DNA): TGTGCCAGCAGTTTATGGGGGAGTTCCCAGGGGTACGAGCAGTACTTC. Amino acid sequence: CASSLWGSSQGYEQYF.

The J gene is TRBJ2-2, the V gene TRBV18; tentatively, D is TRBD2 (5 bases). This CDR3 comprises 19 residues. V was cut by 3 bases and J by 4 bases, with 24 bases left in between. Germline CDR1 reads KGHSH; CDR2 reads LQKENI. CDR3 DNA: TGTGCCAGCTCACCGACGAATCTTGGACTCAAAAAAGGCACCGGGGAGCTGTTTTTT. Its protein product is CASSPTNLGLKKGTGELFF.

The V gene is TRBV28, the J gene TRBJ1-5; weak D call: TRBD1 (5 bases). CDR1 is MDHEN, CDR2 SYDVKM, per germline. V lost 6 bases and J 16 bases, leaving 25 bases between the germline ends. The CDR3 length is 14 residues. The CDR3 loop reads CASSPPRRWGKGHF. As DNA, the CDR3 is TGTGCCAGCAGCCCACCCAGGCGATGGGGCAAGGGTCATTTT.